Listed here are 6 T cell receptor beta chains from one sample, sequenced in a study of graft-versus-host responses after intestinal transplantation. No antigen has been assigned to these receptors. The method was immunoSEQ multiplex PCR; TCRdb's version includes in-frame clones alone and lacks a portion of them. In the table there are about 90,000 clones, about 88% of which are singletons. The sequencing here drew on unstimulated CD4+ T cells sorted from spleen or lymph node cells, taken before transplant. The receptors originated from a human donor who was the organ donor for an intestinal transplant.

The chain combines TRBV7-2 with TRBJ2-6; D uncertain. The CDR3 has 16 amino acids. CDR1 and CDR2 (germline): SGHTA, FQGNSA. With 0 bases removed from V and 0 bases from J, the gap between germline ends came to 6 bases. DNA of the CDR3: TGTGCCAGCAGCTTAGCTCCGGGCTCTGGGGCCAACGTCCTGACTTTC. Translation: CASSLAPGSGANVLTF.

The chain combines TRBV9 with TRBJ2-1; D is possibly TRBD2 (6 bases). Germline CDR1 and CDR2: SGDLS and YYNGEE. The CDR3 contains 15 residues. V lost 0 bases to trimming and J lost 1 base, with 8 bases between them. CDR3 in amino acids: CASSVAGDSYNEQFF. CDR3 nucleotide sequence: TGTGCCAGCAGCGTAGCGGGAGATTCCTACAATGAGCAGTTCTTC.

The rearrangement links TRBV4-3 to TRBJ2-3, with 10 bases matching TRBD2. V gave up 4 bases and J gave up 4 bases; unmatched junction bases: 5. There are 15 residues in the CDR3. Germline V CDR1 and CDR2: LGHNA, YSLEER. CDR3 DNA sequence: TGCGCCAGCAGCCCTCGGACTAGCGGATCAGATACGCAGTATTTT. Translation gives CASSPRTSGSDTQYF.

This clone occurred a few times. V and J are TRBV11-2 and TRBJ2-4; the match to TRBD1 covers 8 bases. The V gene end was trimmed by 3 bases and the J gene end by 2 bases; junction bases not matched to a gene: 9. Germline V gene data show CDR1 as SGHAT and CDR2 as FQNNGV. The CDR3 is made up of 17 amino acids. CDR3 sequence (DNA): TGTGCCAGCAGCTTGGGGAGGACAGGGACGACCAAAAACATTCAGTACTTC. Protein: CASSLGRTGTTKNIQYF. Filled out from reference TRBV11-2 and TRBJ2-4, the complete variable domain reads EAGVAQSPRYKIIEKRQSVAFWCNPISGHATLYWYQQILGQGPKLLIQFQNNGVVDDSQLPKDRFSAERLKGVDSTLKIQPAKLEDSAVYLCASSLGRTGTTKNIQYFGAGTRLSVL.

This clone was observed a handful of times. CDR3 in DNA: TGTGCCAGCAGTTACTCTGCAGGGGCCGGGTGGCCCCAGCATTTT. The encoded protein is CASSYSAGAGWPQHF. The V and J genes are TRBV6-5 and TRBJ1-5, with D maybe TRBD1 (6 bases). This CDR3 is built from 15 residues. V shed 0 bases and J shed 9 bases, with 15 bases lying between them. CDR1 is MNHEY and CDR2 is SVGAGI in the germline V gene.

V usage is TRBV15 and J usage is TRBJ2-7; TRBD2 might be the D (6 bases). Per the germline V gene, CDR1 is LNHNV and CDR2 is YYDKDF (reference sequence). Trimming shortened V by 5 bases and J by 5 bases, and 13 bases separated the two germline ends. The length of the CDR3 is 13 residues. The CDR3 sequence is CATSGRRIHEQYF. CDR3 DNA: TGTGCCACCAGCGGGAGGCGAATCCACGAGCAGTACTTC.